Below, one T cell receptor (beta chain) is given with its context. Its antigen is not known. The assay was immunoSEQ multiplex PCR, and TCRdb's table has in-frame clones only and misses some. The sample shows 81,000 or so clones, under 85% of them seen only once. With ipilimumab providing CTLA-4 blockade, focal radiation was administered to patients who had chemo-refractory metastatic non-small-cell lung cancer. This record belongs to a study of radiotherapy plus CTLA-4 blockade in lung cancer. Study in general: Of the patients, about 18% showed objective responses and around 34% attained disease control. Whole-study results and caveats: Tumor-origin TCR clones grew in blood after radiotherapy plus ipilimumab. Response, reportedly, was best predicted by interferon-beta along with early blood T cell clone dynamics.

The material sequenced was peripheral blood, taken from a patient treated with radiotherapy plus ipilimumab. The clonotype originates from a human donor with non-small cell lung cancer that progressed on radiotherapy plus ipilimumab.

The CDR3 reads CASSQDSQGAITGELFF. CDR3 sequence (DNA): TGTGCCAGCAGCCAAGATTCGCAGGGGGCCATCACCGGGGAGCTGTTTTTT. The V call is TRBV4-2, the J call TRBJ2-2; 8 bases line up with TRBD1. This CDR3 region has 17 residues. Unmatched junction bases numbered 7, after V lost 0 bases and J lost 4 bases. Germline V gene sequence: CDR1 LGHNA, CDR2 YNFKEQ.